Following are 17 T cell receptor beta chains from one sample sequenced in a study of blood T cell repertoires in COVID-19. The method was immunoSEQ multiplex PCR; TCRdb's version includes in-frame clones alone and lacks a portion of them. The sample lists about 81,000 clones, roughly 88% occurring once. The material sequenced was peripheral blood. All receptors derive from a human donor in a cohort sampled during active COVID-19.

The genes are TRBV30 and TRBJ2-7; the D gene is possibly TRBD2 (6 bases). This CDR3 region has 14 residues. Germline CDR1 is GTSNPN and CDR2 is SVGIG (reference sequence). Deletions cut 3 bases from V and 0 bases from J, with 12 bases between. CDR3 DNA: TGTGCCTGGAGCCCCGGGACTGGCTCCTACGAGCAGTACTTC. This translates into CAWSPGTGSYEQYF.

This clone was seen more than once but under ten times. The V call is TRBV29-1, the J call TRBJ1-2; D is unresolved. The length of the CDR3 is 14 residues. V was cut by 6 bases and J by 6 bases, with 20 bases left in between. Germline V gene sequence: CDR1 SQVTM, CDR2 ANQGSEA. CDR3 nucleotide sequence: TGCAGCGTACCTGACTGGACTGATGGGAATGGCTACACCTTC. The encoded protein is CSVPDWTDGNGYTF.

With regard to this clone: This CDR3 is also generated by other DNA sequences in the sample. The CDR3 sequence: CASSLDRANSPLHF. The CDR3 region has the DNA TGTGCCAGCAGTTTAGACAGGGCGAATTCACCCCTCCACTTT. The J gene is TRBJ1-6, the V gene TRBV27; 7 positions match TRBD1. V gave up 2 bases and J gave up 7 bases; unmatched junction bases: 2. Germline values: CDR1 MNHEY, CDR2 SMNVEV (reference sequence). The CDR3 runs 14 residues.

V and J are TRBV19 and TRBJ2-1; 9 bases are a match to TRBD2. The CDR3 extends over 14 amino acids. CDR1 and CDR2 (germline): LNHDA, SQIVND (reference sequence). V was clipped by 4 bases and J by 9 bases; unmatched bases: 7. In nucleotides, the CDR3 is TGTGCCAGTAGTAGAGGGACTAGCTTCACTGAGCAGTTCTTC. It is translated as CASSRGTSFTEQFF. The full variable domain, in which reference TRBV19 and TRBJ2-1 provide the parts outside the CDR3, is DGGITQSPKYLFRKEGQNVTLSCEQNLNHDAMYWYRQDPGQGLRLIYYSQIVNDFQKGDIAEGYSVSREKKESFPLTVTSAQKNPTAFYLCASSRGTSFTEQFFGPGTRLTVL.

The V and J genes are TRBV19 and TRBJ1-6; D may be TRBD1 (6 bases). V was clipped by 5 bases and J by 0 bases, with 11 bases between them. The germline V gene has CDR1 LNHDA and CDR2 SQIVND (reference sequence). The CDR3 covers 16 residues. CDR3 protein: CASSVDRSSYNSPLHF. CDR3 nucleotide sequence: TGTGCCAGTAGTGTTGACAGGAGCTCCTATAATTCACCCCTCCACTTT. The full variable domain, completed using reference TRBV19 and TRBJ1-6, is DGGITQSPKYLFRKEGQNVTLSCEQNLNHDAMYWYRQDPGQGLRLIYYSQIVNDFQKGDIAEGYSVSREKKESFPLTVTSAQKNPTAFYLCASSVDRSSYNSPLHFGNGTRLTVT.

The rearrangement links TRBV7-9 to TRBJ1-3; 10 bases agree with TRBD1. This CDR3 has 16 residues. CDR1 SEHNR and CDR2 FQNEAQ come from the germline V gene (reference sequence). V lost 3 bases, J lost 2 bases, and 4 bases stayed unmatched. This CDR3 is CASSFGTGEPGNTIYF. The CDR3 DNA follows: TGTGCCAGCAGCTTCGGGACAGGGGAACCTGGAAACACCATATATTTT.

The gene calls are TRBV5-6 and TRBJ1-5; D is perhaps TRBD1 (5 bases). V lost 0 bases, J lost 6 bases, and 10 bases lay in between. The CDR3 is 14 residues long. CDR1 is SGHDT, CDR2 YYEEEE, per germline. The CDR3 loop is CASSLGGGGQPQHF. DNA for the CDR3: TGTGCCAGCAGCTTGGGGGGCGGGGGTCAGCCCCAGCATTTT.

The CDR3 bases are TGTGCCAGCAGCACGCGAACAGATACGCAGTATTTT. Protein: CASSTRTDTQYF. V gene TRBV9 combines with J gene TRBJ2-3, with unresolved D. The CDR3 is made up of 12 amino acids. Trimming removed 4 bases from V and 3 bases from J, with 6 bases in between. Germline lookup yields CDR1 SGDLS and CDR2 YYNGEE.

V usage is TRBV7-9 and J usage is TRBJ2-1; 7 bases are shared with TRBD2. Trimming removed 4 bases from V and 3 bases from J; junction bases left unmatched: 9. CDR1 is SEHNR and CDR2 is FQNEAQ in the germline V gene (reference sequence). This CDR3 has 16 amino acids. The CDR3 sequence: CASSSSGRANYNEQFF. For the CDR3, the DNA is TGTGCCAGCAGCTCTTCGGGGAGGGCCAACTACAATGAGCAGTTCTTC.

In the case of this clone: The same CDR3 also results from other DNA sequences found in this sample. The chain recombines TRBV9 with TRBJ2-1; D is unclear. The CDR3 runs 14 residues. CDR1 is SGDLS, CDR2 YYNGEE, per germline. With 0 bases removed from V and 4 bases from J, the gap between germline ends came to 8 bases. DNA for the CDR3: TGTGCCAGCAGCGTAGAACTTATTTACAATGAGCAGTTCTTC. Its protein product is CASSVELIYNEQFF.

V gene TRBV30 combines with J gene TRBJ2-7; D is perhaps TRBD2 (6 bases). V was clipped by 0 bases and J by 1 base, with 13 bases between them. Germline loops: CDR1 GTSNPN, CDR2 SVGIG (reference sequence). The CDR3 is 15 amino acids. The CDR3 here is CAWSVLSGVSYEQYF. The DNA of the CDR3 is TGTGCCTGGAGTGTACTCTCGGGGGTATCCTACGAGCAGTACTTC.

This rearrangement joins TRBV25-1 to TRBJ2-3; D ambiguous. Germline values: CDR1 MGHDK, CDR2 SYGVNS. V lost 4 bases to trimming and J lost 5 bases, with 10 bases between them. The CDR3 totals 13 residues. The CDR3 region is CASSAGRIDTQYF. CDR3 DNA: TGTGCCAGCAGTGCTGGGCGAATAGATACGCAGTATTTT.

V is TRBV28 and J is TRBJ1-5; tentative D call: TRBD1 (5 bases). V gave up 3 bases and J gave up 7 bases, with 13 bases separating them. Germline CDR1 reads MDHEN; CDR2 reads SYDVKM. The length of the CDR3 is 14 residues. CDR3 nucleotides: TGTGCCAGCAGTTTCTTGGGGGGGGAGCAGCCCCAGCATTTT. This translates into CASSFLGGEQPQHF.

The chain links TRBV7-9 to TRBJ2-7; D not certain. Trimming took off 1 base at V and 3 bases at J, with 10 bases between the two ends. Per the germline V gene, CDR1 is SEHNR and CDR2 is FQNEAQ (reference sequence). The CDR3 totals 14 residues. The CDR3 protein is CASSLVGSHYEQYF. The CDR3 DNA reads TGTGCCAGCAGCTTAGTGGGCAGTCACTACGAGCAGTACTTC. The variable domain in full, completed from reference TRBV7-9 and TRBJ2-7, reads DTGVSQNPRHKITKRGQNVTFRCDPISEHNRLYWYRQTLGQGPEFLTYFQNEAQLEKSRLLSDRFSAERPKGSFSTLEIQRTEQGDSAMYLCASSLVGSHYEQYFGPGTRLTVT.

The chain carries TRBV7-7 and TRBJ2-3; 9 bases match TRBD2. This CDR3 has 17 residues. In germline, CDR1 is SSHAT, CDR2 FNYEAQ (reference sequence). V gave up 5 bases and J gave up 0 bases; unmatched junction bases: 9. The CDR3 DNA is TGTGCCAGCAGCCCGACTAGCGGCCCTCCTAGCACAGATACGCAGTATTTT. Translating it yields CASSPTSGPPSTDTQYF.

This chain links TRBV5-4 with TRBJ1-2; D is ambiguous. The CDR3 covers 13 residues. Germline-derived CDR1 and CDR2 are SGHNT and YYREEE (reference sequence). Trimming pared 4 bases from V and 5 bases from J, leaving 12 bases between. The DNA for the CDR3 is TGTGCCAGCAGCCACGACACCAATTATGGCTACACCTTC. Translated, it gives CASSHDTNYGYTF.

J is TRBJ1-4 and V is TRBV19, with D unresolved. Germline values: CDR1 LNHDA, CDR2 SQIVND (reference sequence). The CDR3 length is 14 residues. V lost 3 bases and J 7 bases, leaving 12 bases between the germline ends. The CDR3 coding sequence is TGTGCCAGTAGTATTGTCCACTTAACTGAAAAACTGTTTTTT. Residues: CASSIVHLTEKLFF.